The 9 T cell receptor beta chains below come from one sample, sequenced in a study of beta chain features in type 1 diabetes. TCRB transcripts that were expressed got sequenced, as all of the isolated RNA had been reverse transcribed. Produced via immunoSEQ multiplex PCR; TCRdb's table is partial and in-frame only. The data hold a few hundred thousand clones, with roughly 12% observed a single time. Regarding the study as a whole: Significant though moderate, a shortening of TCRB CDR3s appeared in all four CD4+ subsets of Type 1 diabetes patients.

Their recognized antigens are unknown. The sample consisted of naive CD4+ T cells from blood. The receptors were gathered from a woman aged 18-29 years with type 1 diabetes.

This chain connects TRBV13 to TRBJ2-1, with 9 bases identical to TRBD2. Germline V gives CDR1 PRHDT, CDR2 FYEKMQ (reference sequence). The CDR3 has 15 amino acids. J gave up 7 bases and V 4 bases, and 8 bases lay outside the gene matches. CDR3 in amino acids: CASSSIAGEGNEQFF. CDR3 sequence (DNA): TGTGCCAGCAGCTCAATAGCGGGAGAGGGTAATGAGCAGTTCTTC.

The chain combines TRBV28 with TRBJ2-5; D is possibly TRBD2 (6 bases). Germline values: CDR1 MDHEN, CDR2 SYDVKM. The V gene lost 7 bases and the J gene lost 5 bases, with 14 bases spanning the gap. This CDR3 region has 13 residues. CDR3 protein: CASNPGSRETQYF. Here the CDR3 DNA reads TGTGCCAGCAACCCCGGGAGTAGGGAGACCCAGTACTTC. Full variable domain (remainder filled in from reference TRBV28 and TRBJ2-5): DVKVTQSSRYLVKRTGEKVFLECVQDMDHENMFWYRQDPGLGLRLIYFSYDVKMKEKGDIPEGYSVSREKKERFSLILESASTNQTSMYLCASNPGSRETQYFGPGTRLLVL.

This clone has a handful of counts. This sequence joins TRBV2 and TRBJ2-1; TRBD1 aligns across 8 bases. The CDR3 spans 12 residues. Germline CDR1 SNHLY, CDR2 FYNNEI. J lost 8 bases, V lost 8 bases, and 5 bases had no gene match. The CDR3 DNA sequence: TGTGCCAGCTCAGGACAGGGCTATGAGCAGTTCTTC. The encoded protein is CASSGQGYEQFF.

The rearrangement joins TRBV5-1 to TRBJ1-3; 7 nucleotides agree with TRBD1. The CDR3 spans 15 residues. Per the germline V gene, CDR1 is SGHRS and CDR2 is YFSETQ. After removal of 0 bases from V and 0 bases from J, the junction contained 0 bases not matched to a gene. The CDR3 DNA reads TGCGCCAGCAGCTTGGGGGACAGCTCTGGAAACACCATATATTTT. This encodes CASSLGDSSGNTIYF.

V gene TRBV5-1 combines with J gene TRBJ2-1; TRBD2 aligns across 9 bases. The CDR3 spans 16 residues. Germline CDR1 reads SGHRS; CDR2 reads YFSETQ. The V and J ends lost 2 bases and 10 bases, in that order; junction bases with no gene match: 13. The CDR3 nucleotides read TGCGCCAGCAGCTTTTGGGCTAGCGGGGCCTATCGGGAGCAGTTCTTC. Translating gives CASSFWASGAYREQFF.

The V call is TRBV10-3, the J call TRBJ2-1; D possibly corresponds to TRBD1 (6 bases). CDR1 ENHRY and CDR2 SYGVKD come from the germline V gene. The CDR3 extends over 16 amino acids. Trimming cost V 6 bases and J 0 bases, with 15 bases left between them. The CDR3 is CAISSRDTGSYNEQFF. In nucleotides, the CDR3 is TGTGCCATCAGCTCCCGGGACACCGGCTCCTACAATGAGCAGTTCTTC.

This clone was picked up one time. V gene TRBV2 combines with J gene TRBJ2-7, with 11 nucleotides matching TRBD2. CDR3 length equals 17 residues. V trimming: 2 bases; J trimming: 4 bases; junction bases outside the gene matches: 10. Germline CDR1 reads SNHLY; CDR2 reads FYNNEI. The CDR3 reads CASSEMGVGLAVYEQYF. The CDR3 nucleotides read TGTGCCAGCAGTGAAATGGGAGTGGGACTAGCGGTATACGAGCAGTACTTC.

The rearrangement joins TRBV7-9 to TRBJ2-7, with 7 bases matching TRBD2. Germline lookup yields CDR1 SEHNR and CDR2 FQNEAQ (reference sequence). J lost 9 bases, V lost 0 bases, and 5 bases had no gene match. CDR3 length equals 13 residues. CDR3 bases: TGTGCCAGCAGCTTAGCGTGGGAGGGAGGGCAGTACTTC. Its protein product is CASSLAWEGGQYF.

The rearrangement links TRBV30 to TRBJ2-2, with 11 bases that match TRBD2. J was trimmed by 5 bases and V by 0 bases; bases with no gene match: 2. The CDR3 covers 15 residues. The V gene's germline CDR1 is GTSNPN and CDR2 SVGIG (reference sequence). CDR3 region: CAWSVGTSGTGELFF. Here the CDR3 DNA reads TGTGCCTGGAGTGTCGGGACTAGCGGAACCGGGGAGCTGTTTTTT.